Below are 32 T cell receptor beta chains sequenced from a single sample in a study of long-term antiretroviral therapy in people with HIV. The libraries were made with immunoSEQ v3.0 at survey level. TCRdb's copy holds only in-frame clones and misses some; the assay was immunoSEQ multiplex PCR. This table holds about 23,000 clones, around 82% found once. Sequencing used unsorted PBMCs, obtained 1.5 years after starting antiretroviral therapy. The receptors stem from a man aged 25 to 40 with HIV.

The chain is built from TRBV10-3 and TRBJ1-1, with no clear D. Trimming pared 0 bases from V and 9 bases from J, leaving 8 bases between. This CDR3 comprises 12 residues. Germline loops: CDR1 ENHRY, CDR2 SYGVKD. The CDR3 reads CAISESVGKAFF. CDR3 sequence (DNA): TGTGCCATCAGTGAGTCAGTAGGGAAAGCTTTCTTT.

The rearrangement uses TRBV18 and TRBJ1-2; TRBD1 aligns across 7 bases. This CDR3 has 17 amino acids. From germline, CDR1 is KGHSH and CDR2 LQKENI. V gave up 3 bases and J gave up 1 base; unmatched junction bases: 11. CDR3 loop: CASSPPRGTENNYGYTF. In nucleotides, the CDR3 is TGTGCCAGCTCACCCCCCCGGGGGACAGAGAATAACTATGGCTACACCTTC. The variable domain in full, completed from reference TRBV18 and TRBJ1-2, reads NAGVMQNPRHLVRRRGQEARLRCSPMKGHSHVYWYRQLPEEGLKFMVYLQKENIIDESGMPKERFSAEFPKEGPSILRIQQVVRGDSAAYFCASSPPRGTENNYGYTFGSGTRLTVV.

The CDR3 here is CAADNHPGSIYGYTF. Written as DNA, the CDR3 is TGTGCCGCCGACAACCATCCGGGAAGTATTTATGGCTACACCTTC. The chain links TRBV30 to TRBJ1-2; unclear D gene. The CDR3 covers 15 residues. The germline gives CDR1 GTSNPN, CDR2 SVGIG (reference sequence). Trimming pared 8 bases from V and 5 bases from J, leaving 24 bases between.

V gene TRBV7-9 combines with J gene TRBJ1-4; a possible D gene is TRBD1 (5 bases). CDR1 is SEHNR, CDR2 FQNEAQ, per germline (reference sequence). The CDR3 is made up of 14 amino acids. Trimming left V 5 bases short and J 5 bases short, with 12 bases between. The CDR3, as DNA: TGTGCCAGCAGCAGGGGAAGGGAGAATGAAAAACTGTTTTTT. It yields the protein CASSRGRENEKLFF.

This chain joins TRBV4-2 and TRBJ1-2, with D possibly matching TRBD1 (5 bases). The CDR3 is 16 amino acids. Trimming took off 0 bases at V and 7 bases at J, with 18 bases between the two ends. Germline CDR1 LGHNA, CDR2 YNFKEQ. The CDR3 bases are TGTGCCAGCAGCCAAGAAGGGGACGGCGACCTTAGTGGCTACACCTTC. It encodes CASSQEGDGDLSGYTF.

This clone is labeled medium-sized. V usage is TRBV6-1 and J usage is TRBJ1-5; unclear D gene. Germline CDR1 is MNHNS and CDR2 is SASEGT. V was pared by 11 bases and J by 4 bases, with 18 bases between. This CDR3 is built from 14 residues. The CDR3 protein is CASRRLGLNQPQHF. In nucleotides, the CDR3 is TGTGCCTCCCGTCGATTGGGGTTGAATCAGCCCCAGCATTTT.

The chain is built from TRBV4-2 and TRBJ2-3; 9 nucleotides agree with TRBD2. From germline, CDR1 is LGHNA and CDR2 YNFKEQ. With 7 bases clipped from V and 5 bases from J, the junction kept 10 bases outside the gene matches. The CDR3 contains 15 residues. This chain's CDR3 is CASKPGGGAEDTQYF. CDR3 DNA sequence: TGTGCCAGCAAACCGGGCGGGGGGGCGGAAGATACGCAGTATTTT.

This clone has just a few counts. This chain uses TRBV12-2 with TRBJ2-1; the table gives TRBD2 as D, unverified against the DNA. TRBV12-2 has pseudogene status. There are 16 residues in the CDR3. CDR3 amino acids: CASRLAGGRAYNEQFF. The CDR3 coding sequence is TGTGCAAGTCGCTTAGCTGGCGGGAGGGCCTACAATGAGCAGTTCTTC.

V and J are TRBV7-2 and TRBJ2-3, with 8 positions matching TRBD2. Germline assignment: CDR1 SGHTA and CDR2 FQGNSA. Losses at the gene ends were 4 bases for V and 6 bases for J; bases not matched to a gene: 9. The CDR3 spans 15 residues. CDR3 bases: TGTGCCAGCAGCTCCACAGCGGGAGCAAGGGATACGCAGTATTTT. Its translation is CASSSTAGARDTQYF. Variable domain in full (rest from reference TRBV7-2 and TRBJ2-3): GAGVSQSPSNKVTEKGKDVELRCDPISGHTALYWYRQSLGQGLEFLIYFQGNSAPDKSGLPSDRFSAERTGGSVSTLTIQRTQQEDSAVYLCASSSTAGARDTQYFGPGTRLTVL.

The rearrangement links TRBV4-2 to TRBJ2-3; 9 bases map to TRBD2. V lost 0 bases and J lost 7; bases outside the gene matches: 5. The germline CDR1 and CDR2 sequences are LGHNA and YNFKEQ. The CDR3 spans 15 residues. The CDR3 DNA is TGTGCCAGCAGCCAAGATATTCTAGCGGGGAATACGCAGTATTTT. This encodes CASSQDILAGNTQYF.

The genes are TRBV5-5 and TRBJ2-1; 7 bases align to TRBD1. J gave up 4 bases and V 5 bases, and 6 bases lay outside the gene matches. The CDR3 consists of 14 residues. Germline V CDR1 and CDR2: SGHKS, YYEKEE (reference sequence). This CDR3 reads CASRAGTAYNEQFF. The CDR3 DNA reads as TGTGCCAGCAGAGCCGGGACAGCGTACAATGAGCAGTTCTTC.

The genes are TRBV7-9 and TRBJ1-2; D unclear. Germline values: CDR1 SEHNR, CDR2 FQNEAQ (reference sequence). The ends were cut back, 5 bases at V and 4 bases at J, with 5 bases in the middle. This CDR3 region has 11 residues. The CDR3 protein is CASSLSYGYTF. In DNA form, the CDR3 reads TGTGCCAGCAGCCTCAGCTATGGCTACACCTTC.

The chain has TRBV5-4 and TRBJ1-5; D gene unclear. V lost 9 bases and J lost 2, with 12 bases in between. This CDR3 contains 13 residues. CDR1 and CDR2 from the germline V gene are SGHNT and YYREEE (reference sequence). The CDR3 DNA is TGTGCCACCCGGGAGTCCGGCAATCAGCCCCAGCATTTT. Encoded protein: CATRESGNQPQHF.

A single count supports this clone. This sequence joins TRBV5-1 and TRBJ1-1; TRBD1 might be the D (5 bases). Trimming shortened V by 0 bases and J by 0 bases, and 9 bases separated the two germline ends. The CDR3 has 15 amino acids. Germline lookup yields CDR1 SGHRS and CDR2 YFSETQ. For the CDR3, the DNA is TGCGCCAGCAGCTTGGAGGGGCAGCTGAACACTGAAGCTTTCTTT. It is translated as CASSLEGQLNTEAFF.

V and J are TRBV29-1 and TRBJ2-7, with 10 bases identical to TRBD1. V shed 4 bases and J 3 bases; nucleotides not matched to a gene: 12. The germline CDR1 and CDR2 sequences are SQVTM and ANQGSEA. The CDR3 consists of 16 residues. This chain's CDR3 is CSVALDLGDRGYEQYF. Here the CDR3 DNA reads TGCAGCGTTGCCTTGGATCTGGGGGACAGGGGCTACGAGCAGTACTTC.

The V and J genes are TRBV13 and TRBJ1-3; 8 positions agree with TRBD1. This CDR3 has 13 residues. CDR1 and CDR2 (germline): PRHDT, FYEKMQ (reference sequence). J was trimmed by 4 bases and V by 4 bases; bases with no gene match: 0. Written as DNA, the CDR3 is TGTGCCAGCAGCTGGACAGGGGGAAACACCATATATTTT. It specifies CASSWTGGNTIYF.

This chain joins TRBV5-8 and TRBJ2-5, with 13 bases aligning to TRBD2. Germline V gives CDR1 SGHTS, CDR2 YDEGEE. Unmatched junction bases numbered 9, after V lost 5 bases and J lost 2 bases. The length of the CDR3 is 17 residues. CDR3 in DNA: TGTGCCAGCAGTAAGTGGACTAGCGGGGGCGGACAAGAGACCCAGTACTTC. Its translation is CASSKWTSGGGQETQYF.

The chain is built from TRBV5-4 and TRBJ2-5; tentative D call: TRBD1 (5 bases). V was clipped by 6 bases and J by 4 bases, with 13 bases between them. The CDR3 has 13 amino acids. CDR1 is SGHNT and CDR2 is YYREEE in the germline V gene (reference sequence). CDR3 protein: CASKLRGSETQYF. Written as DNA, the CDR3 is TGTGCCAGCAAGCTTAGGGGCTCAGAGACCCAGTACTTC.

J is TRBJ2-3 and V is TRBV5-1; unclear D gene. The V gene lost 0 bases and the J gene lost 2 bases, with 10 bases spanning the gap. CDR1 SGHRS and CDR2 YFSETQ come from the germline V gene. CDR3 length: 15 amino acids. This CDR3 reads CASSLGVKTTDTQYF. CDR3 DNA: TGCGCCAGCAGCTTGGGTGTCAAGACCACAGATACGCAGTATTTT.

The chain couples TRBV7-8 to TRBJ1-5; no definite D call. Trimming cost V 5 bases and J 6 bases, with 11 bases left between them. The germline V gene encodes CDR1 SGHVS and CDR2 FQNEAQ. The CDR3 spans 13 residues. As DNA, the CDR3 is TGTGCCAGCAGCCCCGGAGCCCTTCAGCCCCAGCATTTT. Encoded protein: CASSPGALQPQHF.

The chain combines TRBV30 with TRBJ1-1; 10 bases align to TRBD1. Germline CDR1 and CDR2: GTSNPN and SVGIG (reference sequence). The CDR3 has 17 residues. V trimming: 3 bases; J trimming: 7 bases; junction bases outside the gene matches: 17. The CDR3 DNA reads as TGTGCCTGGAGGGCCATATCTCGACAGGGGGCACCTTTTGAAGCTTTCTTT. Translating it yields CAWRAISRQGAPFEAFF.

The V gene is TRBV11-3, the J gene TRBJ2-2; D possibly uses TRBD1 or TRBD2 (5 bases each). Looked up from germline, CDR1 is SGHNT and CDR2 is YENEEA. V was trimmed by 4 bases and J by 4 bases, leaving 13 bases between them. The CDR3 sequence is 15 residues long. CDR3 residues: CASSSGTRVTGELFF. The CDR3 nucleotides read TGTGCCAGCAGCTCCGGGACCCGAGTCACCGGGGAGCTGTTTTTT.

The chain couples TRBV5-1 to TRBJ1-2; TRBD1 agrees at 7 bases. Germline V gene data show CDR1 as SGHRS and CDR2 as YFSETQ. J lost 3 bases, V lost 3 bases, and 11 bases had no gene match. This CDR3 region has 16 residues. The CDR3 is CASSSISGGDYYGYTF. DNA for the CDR3: TGCGCCAGCAGCTCAATCTCAGGGGGTGATTACTATGGCTACACCTTC.

The gene calls are TRBV7-2 and TRBJ2-3; D assignment may be TRBD1 or TRBD2 (6 bases each). This CDR3 is 12 amino acids long. Germline-derived CDR1 and CDR2 are SGHTA and FQGNSA. V shed 4 bases and J shed 9 bases, with 11 bases lying between them. The CDR3 DNA reads TGTGCCAGCAGCTCCCTAGGGGGGACGCAGTATTTT. This codes for CASSSLGGTQYF.

J is TRBJ2-1 and V is TRBV15; no clear D. Germline CDR1 reads LNHNV; CDR2 reads YYDKDF (reference sequence). The CDR3 loop spans 13 amino acids. The V and J ends lost 0 bases and 5 bases respectively, with 5 bases between them. CDR3: CATSREDDNEQFF. In nucleotides, the CDR3 is TGTGCCACCAGCAGAGAGGACGACAATGAGCAGTTCTTC.

The V and J genes are TRBV9 and TRBJ1-3; no firm D call. The CDR3 runs to 12 residues. CDR1 and CDR2 (germline): SGDLS, YYNGEE. V lost 6 bases and J 4 bases, leaving 8 bases between the germline ends. This chain's CDR3 is CASMGNGNTIYF. The CDR3 DNA reads as TGTGCCAGCATGGGGAACGGAAACACCATATATTTT.

This clone showed up just once. This sequence joins TRBV18 and TRBJ1-2; D not certain. V shed 3 bases and J shed 5 bases, with 7 bases lying between them. Germline assignment: CDR1 KGHSH and CDR2 LQKENI. CDR3 length equals 12 residues. CDR3 residues: CASSPEGYGYTF. CDR3 DNA: TGTGCCAGCTCACCCGAGGGTTATGGCTACACCTTC.

This clone was counted a single time. In DNA, the CDR3 is TGTGCCTGGGGGACAGGGGAATTTGGCTACACCTTC. Its translation is CAWGTGEFGYTF. The rearrangement uses TRBV30 and TRBJ1-2, with 10 bases aligning to TRBD1. The CDR3 has 12 amino acids. V gave up 5 bases and J gave up 7 bases; unmatched junction bases: 4. Germline-derived CDR1 and CDR2 are GTSNPN and SVGIG (reference sequence). The whole variable domain, remainder taken from reference TRBV30 and TRBJ1-2, is SQTIHQWPATLVQPVGSPLSLECTVEGTSNPNLYWYRQAAGRGLQLLFYSVGIGQISSEVPQNLSASRPQDRQFILSSKKLLLSDSGFYLCAWGTGEFGYTFGSGTRLTVV.

V and J are TRBV27 and TRBJ1-5; a weak D match, TRBD1 (6 bases). This CDR3 region has 15 residues. V gave up 7 bases and J gave up 7 bases, with 20 bases separating them. Germline assignment: CDR1 MNHEY and CDR2 SMNVEV (reference sequence). This CDR3 reads CASTPRGLLGQPQHF. For the CDR3, the DNA is TGTGCCAGCACCCCCCGGGGGCTCCTGGGACAGCCCCAGCATTTT.

In its sample, this clone was seen once. The gene calls are TRBV4-1 and TRBJ2-3; D not resolved. The CDR3 has 14 residues. V lost 1 base and J 4 bases, leaving 9 bases between the germline ends. From germline, CDR1 is MGHRA and CDR2 YSYEKL. The CDR3: CASSQGWDPDTQYF. In nucleotides, the CDR3 is TGCGCCAGCAGCCAAGGGTGGGATCCAGATACGCAGTATTTT.

The chain recombines TRBV30 with TRBJ1-5; D remains unclear. This CDR3 contains 13 residues. Trimming pared 3 bases from V and 2 bases from J, leaving 8 bases between. Germline V CDR1 and CDR2: GTSNPN, SVGIG (reference sequence). DNA for the CDR3: TGTGCCTGGAGGAACGGTGGCAATCAGCCCCAGCATTTT. It translates to CAWRNGGNQPQHF. Full variable domain (rest looked up from reference TRBV30 and TRBJ1-5): SQTIHQWPATLVQPVGSPLSLECTVEGTSNPNLYWYRQAAGRGLQLLFYSVGIGQISSEVPQNLSASRPQDRQFILSSKKLLLSDSGFYLCAWRNGGNQPQHFGDGTRLSIL.

In its sample, this clone was seen a few times. The chain employs TRBV7-2 and TRBJ1-1; D remains ambiguous. Per germline, CDR1 SGHTA and CDR2 FQGNSA. V was cut by 1 base and J by 4 bases, with 7 bases left in between. The CDR3 contains 13 residues. CDR3 DNA sequence: TGTGCCAGCAGCTTAGTACCGGGCACTGAAGCTTTCTTT. This sequence encodes CASSLVPGTEAFF.